These 15 T cell receptor beta chains originate from one sample sequenced in a study of Ad26.COV2.S vaccination and SARS-CoV-2 variants. Generated by immunoSEQ multiplex PCR, the TCRdb table keeps only in-frame clones and is missing some. The sample holds fewer than 900,000 clones, more than 80% seen once. As to treatment: some 19 received Ad26.COV2.S at low or high dose, single or two shots; 5 received placebo; per-sample allocation not given. Sampling was done on day 63 after the first vaccine or placebo injection. Here the sequenced sample was peripheral blood, taken in a trial of Ad26.COV2.S vaccine versus placebo. These receptors originate from a person between 18 and 59 years old who received the Ad26.COV2.S COVID-19 vaccine or a placebo.

The V gene is TRBV6-1, the J gene TRBJ2-7; a weak D match, TRBD1 (6 bases). The CDR3 has 16 residues. V was pared by 0 bases and J by 3 bases, with 15 bases between. Germline CDR1 is MNHNS and CDR2 is SASEGT. The chain's CDR3 is CASSEAHLTGFYEQYF. In DNA, the CDR3 is TGTGCCAGCAGTGAAGCCCACCTGACAGGTTTCTACGAGCAGTACTTC.

This rearrangement joins TRBV7-2 to TRBJ2-1, with 7 bases fitting TRBD2. After removal of 5 bases from V and 8 bases from J, the junction contained 15 bases not matched to a gene. Germline lookup yields CDR1 SGHTA and CDR2 FQGNSA. This CDR3 has 16 amino acids. The CDR3 nucleotides read TGTGCCAGCAGCCCGAAACTAGCGCCCGCTAGGGATGAGCAGTTCTTC. This gives the protein CASSPKLAPARDEQFF. The full variable domain, rest sourced from reference TRBV7-2 and TRBJ2-1, is GAGVSQSPSNKVTEKGKDVELRCDPISGHTALYWYRQSLGQGLEFLIYFQGNSAPDKSGLPSDRFSAERTGGSVSTLTIQRTQQEDSAVYLCASSPKLAPARDEQFFGPGTRLTVL.

V gene TRBV11-2 combines with J gene TRBJ2-3; no definite D call. The CDR3 is made up of 14 amino acids. V lost 0 bases, J lost 6 bases, and 10 bases lay in between. From germline, CDR1 is SGHAT and CDR2 FQNNGV. CDR3 sequence: CASSLEPSPDTQYF. CDR3 in DNA: TGTGCCAGCAGCTTAGAACCCTCCCCTGATACGCAGTATTTT.

This clone was detected only once. This chain uses TRBV9 with TRBJ1-1; 7 bases agree with TRBD1. Germline CDR1 and CDR2: SGDLS and YYNGEE. J lost 0 bases, V lost 4 bases, and 12 bases had no gene match. The CDR3 spans 17 residues. The CDR3 DNA reads as TGTGCCAGCAGCCTCCAGACAGGGAAGGGGGTGAACACTGAAGCTTTCTTT. Translating gives CASSLQTGKGVNTEAFF.

V is TRBV4-2 and J is TRBJ1-4, with 11 nucleotides matching TRBD1. CDR1 and CDR2 (germline): LGHNA, YNFKEQ. Trimming took 1 base from V and 7 from J; bases not matched to a gene: 5. This CDR3 comprises 16 residues. CDR3 DNA: TGTGCCAGCAGCCAAGGGGACAGGGGGAGGAGTGAAAAACTGTTTTTT. Translation gives CASSQGDRGRSEKLFF.

The chain employs TRBV18 and TRBJ1-6, with TRBD1 matching 7 bases. The ends lost 3 bases at V and 4 bases at J; junction bases unmatched: 3. The germline gives CDR1 KGHSH, CDR2 LQKENI. The CDR3 sequence is 15 residues long. The CDR3: CASSPGGQYNSPLHF. In DNA form, the CDR3 reads TGTGCCAGCTCACCCGGGGGACAGTATAATTCACCCCTCCACTTT.

The genes are TRBV10-3 and TRBJ1-3, with D hard to call. Germline lookup yields CDR1 ENHRY and CDR2 SYGVKD. The CDR3 is 16 amino acids. The V gene lost 0 bases and the J gene lost 0 bases, with 9 bases spanning the gap. CDR3 nucleotides: TGTGCCATCAGTGAGTCGGGCCAGATCTCTGGAAACACCATATATTTT. It encodes CAISESGQISGNTIYF.

The CDR3 nucleotides are TGTGCCAGCAGCGTCGGCGGTGTTTCCTACGAGCAGTACTTC. As protein: CASSVGGVSYEQYF. V and J are TRBV9 and TRBJ2-7; no definite D call. CDR1 is SGDLS, CDR2 YYNGEE, per germline. V was trimmed by 2 bases and J by 1 base, leaving 10 bases between them. The CDR3 runs to 14 residues.

The chain combines TRBV30 with TRBJ2-1; D unclear. The CDR3 loop spans 12 amino acids. The germline CDR1 and CDR2 sequences are GTSNPN and SVGIG (reference sequence). The V and J ends lost 2 bases and 4 bases respectively, with 6 bases between them. The CDR3 region is CAWSSRYNEQFF. As DNA, the CDR3 is TGTGCCTGGAGTTCCAGGTACAATGAGCAGTTCTTC.

This rearrangement joins TRBV12-3 or TRBV12-4 to TRBJ2-2; D perhaps matches TRBD2 (5 bases). The CDR3 covers 13 residues. V was clipped by 3 bases and J by 7 bases, with 9 bases between them. The CDR3 nucleotides read TGTGCCAGCAGTTTGTGGGAGAGCGGGGAGCTGTTTTTT. Amino acids: CASSLWESGELFF.

The rearrangement links TRBV7-2 to TRBJ2-2; a weak D match, TRBD1 (5 bases). The CDR3 spans 14 residues. V was trimmed by 10 bases and J by 1 base, leaving 13 bases between them. Germline V gives CDR1 SGHTA, CDR2 FQGNSA. The CDR3 DNA reads TGTGCCACCCACCTCCAGGGGAACACCGGGGAGCTGTTTTTT. This codes for CATHLQGNTGELFF.

The gene calls are TRBV5-1 and TRBJ1-1; D is unresolved. Germline CDR1 SGHRS, CDR2 YFSETQ. The CDR3 length is 12 residues. V lost 6 bases, J lost 3 bases, and 9 bases lay in between. The CDR3 nucleotides read TGCGCCAGCACATGGGAACACACTGAAGCTTTCTTT. As protein: CASTWEHTEAFF.

This chain joins TRBV27 and TRBJ1-6; TRBD1 matches at 7 bases. The germline CDR1 and CDR2 sequences are MNHEY and SMNVEV (reference sequence). After removal of 4 bases from V and 6 bases from J, the junction contained 6 bases not matched to a gene. The CDR3 is 15 residues long. The CDR3 region has the DNA TGTGCCAGCAGTTGGGGACAGTCGGGTAATTCACCCCTCCACTTT. It specifies CASSWGQSGNSPLHF.

The rearrangement joins TRBV27 to TRBJ2-7; tentatively, D is TRBD2 (5 bases). Germline values: CDR1 MNHEY, CDR2 SMNVEV (reference sequence). The length of the CDR3 is 10 residues. Trimming left V 8 bases short and J 6 bases short, with 8 bases between. CDR3 coding DNA: TGTGCCAGCGGGGAGCCCGAGCAGTACTTC. Translating gives CASGEPEQYF.

V and J are TRBV5-1 and TRBJ2-2; a possible D gene is TRBD2 (5 bases). CDR1 SGHRS and CDR2 YFSETQ come from the germline V gene. The CDR3 contains 17 residues. Trimming took off 1 base at V and 0 bases at J, with 13 bases between the two ends. CDR3: CASSLRGLLANTGELFF. CDR3 in DNA: TGCGCCAGCAGCTTGAGAGGGTTACTCGCGAACACCGGGGAGCTGTTTTTT.